Shown below are 27 T cell receptor beta chains from a single sample sequenced in a study of T cell repertoires in cytomegalovirus infection. TCRdb re-analysed the reads in MiXCR, keeping a single row per CDR3 protein. The sample includes hundreds of thousands of distinct CDR3 sequences, less than 25% of them seen just once. The material sequenced was CD8+ T cells from PBMCs. These receptors came from a human donor in good health (CMV status not recorded). Some clones in this sample may be carry-over from other donors' samples.

This clonotype has just a few counts. V and J are TRBV7-9 and TRBJ2-5; D possibly uses TRBD1 or TRBD2 (6 bases each). The germline CDR1 and CDR2 sequences are SEHNR and FQNEAQ (reference sequence). The CDR3 runs to 13 residues. V lost 6 bases, J lost 4 bases, and 12 bases lay in between. This chain's CDR3 is CASRGGTPETQYF. The DNA of the CDR3 is TGTGCCAGCAGAGGGGGGACACCAGAGACCCAGTACTTC.

The chain uses TRBV7-4 and TRBJ1-4; D remains unclear. V dropped 6 bases and J dropped 0 bases, with 8 bases sitting between them. The CDR3 covers 14 residues. Germline CDR1 reads SGHVT; CDR2 reads SQSDAQ. CDR3 nucleotides: TGTGCCAGCAGAAAGGGAACAACTAATGAAAAACTGTTTTTT. This translates into CASRKGTTNEKLFF. The entire variable domain, with the rest obtained from reference TRBV7-4 and TRBJ1-4, is as follows: GAGVSQSPRYKVAKRGRDVALRCDSISGHVTLYWYRQTLGQGSEVLTYSQSDAQRDKSGRPSGRFSAERPERSVSTLKIQRTEQGDSAVYLCASRKGTTNEKLFFGSGTQLSVL.

V and J are TRBV15 and TRBJ1-4; no reliable D call. V was trimmed by 1 base and J by 8 bases, leaving 5 bases between them. There are 12 residues in the CDR3. Germline CDR1 and CDR2: LNHNV and YYDKDF (reference sequence). The CDR3 loop is CATSRVGEKLFF. The CDR3 DNA sequence: TGTGCCACCAGCAGAGTTGGCGAAAAACTGTTTTTT.

This clonotype has at least ten counts. The V gene is TRBV7-6, the J gene TRBJ1-1; D not resolved. The CDR3 sequence is 15 residues long. The germline gives CDR1 SGHVS, CDR2 FNYEAQ. V was trimmed by 5 bases and J by 2 bases, leaving 15 bases between them. The CDR3 nucleotides read TGTGCCAGCAGCCATGATGGTTACCTAAACACTGAAGCTTTCTTT. The encoded protein is CASSHDGYLNTEAFF.

This clonotype turned up a few times. This rearrangement joins TRBV29-1 to TRBJ2-1, with 11 bases aligning to TRBD2. The CDR3 sequence is 14 residues long. CDR1 SQVTM and CDR2 ANQGSEA come from the germline V gene. Losses at the gene ends were 4 bases for V and 2 bases for J; bases not matched to a gene: 1. CDR3 amino acids: CSVAGLAAYNEQFF. The DNA for the CDR3 is TGCAGCGTTGCGGGACTAGCGGCCTACAATGAGCAGTTCTTC.

This clonotype was picked up many times. This rearrangement joins TRBV12-3 or TRBV12-4 to TRBJ2-2, with D perhaps TRBD2 (5 bases). The CDR3 spans 17 residues. V dropped 2 bases and J dropped 5 bases, with 18 bases sitting between them. CDR3 protein: CASSLSRSLWTTGELFF. In DNA, the CDR3 is TGTGCCAGCAGTTTATCAAGGAGCCTTTGGACTACCGGGGAGCTGTTTTTT.

This clonotype appeared a few times. The CDR3 nucleotides are TGCACCCTTACGGGAAGCCCTCGGTACGGAAACACCATATATTTT. This translates into CTLTGSPRYGNTIYF. The chain uses TRBV29-1 and TRBJ1-3; unclear D gene. This CDR3 has 15 residues. CDR1 is SQVTM and CDR2 is ANQGSEA in the germline V gene.

The chain employs TRBV28 and TRBJ2-5, with TRBD1 matching over 7 bases. After removal of 6 bases from V and 3 bases from J, the junction contained 7 bases not matched to a gene. The germline CDR1 and CDR2 sequences are MDHEN and SYDVKM. The CDR3 is 14 amino acids. CDR3 loop: CASSPGQPEETQYF. The CDR3 DNA sequence: TGTGCCAGCAGCCCGGGACAGCCAGAAGAGACCCAGTACTTC.

This clonotype was detected ten times or more. V usage is TRBV7-6 and J usage is TRBJ2-1; D gene uncertain. V lost 5 bases, J lost 8 bases, and 22 bases lay in between. CDR1 is SGHVS and CDR2 is FNYEAQ in the germline V gene. CDR3 length: 16 residues. The CDR3 spells CASSLSSLTLAHEQFF. The CDR3 DNA follows: TGTGCCAGCAGCCTTTCTTCCCTGACCCTTGCTCATGAGCAGTTCTTC.

Note on this clonotype: The conserved closing phenylalanine or tryptophan is absent in this CDR3, likely reflecting a read error. The chain employs TRBV27 and TRBJ2-3; D gene ambiguous. The germline V gene encodes CDR1 MNHEY and CDR2 SMNVEV (reference sequence). With 6 bases removed from V and 0 bases from J, the gap between germline ends came to 1 base. The CDR3 has 11 amino acids. CDR3 sequence reads: CASRSTDTQYS. The DNA for the CDR3 is TGTGCCAGCAGAAGCACAGATACGCAGTATTCT.

There are many counts of this clonotype. The chain combines TRBV7-9 with TRBJ1-4, with 9 nucleotides matching TRBD1. Germline V lookup: CDR1 SEHNR, CDR2 FQNEAQ (reference sequence). Trimming cost V 5 bases and J 13 bases; bases outside gene matches: 8. This CDR3 comprises 13 residues. The CDR3 region is CASSPGQGTLLFF. CDR3 sequence (DNA): TGTGCCAGCAGCCCCGGACAGGGGACATTACTGTTTTTT.

The chain has TRBV6-5 and TRBJ2-7; D gene unclear. Trimming stripped 0 bases from V and 5 bases from J, with 5 bases between. Germline CDR1 MNHEY, CDR2 SVGAGI. This CDR3 is 12 amino acids long. CDR3 nucleotides: TGTGCCAGCAGTTACTCCTGGAACGAGCAGTACTTC. It encodes CASSYSWNEQYF.

In this sample, this clonotype turned up once. A much larger clone lies one base from this, so it may be a read error. The chain uses TRBV12-3 or TRBV12-4 and TRBJ2-2, with a tentative D call TRBD2 (5 bases). CDR3 length equals 15 residues. The V end was cut by 10 bases, the J end by 3 bases, with 18 bases between. This CDR3 reads CANSRLSRDTGELFF. The CDR3 DNA sequence: TGTGCCAACAGCAGACTAAGCCGGGACACCGGGGAGCTGTTTTTT.

This clonotype was counted at least ten times. The rearrangement links TRBV7-2 to TRBJ1-5; no clear D gene. V gave up 0 bases and J gave up 7 bases, with 16 bases separating them. Germline V lookup: CDR1 SGHTA, CDR2 FQGNSA. This CDR3 spans 16 amino acids. The CDR3 DNA reads TGTGCCAGCAGCTTAGCTGGGCGACTTACGAAGCAGCCCCAGCATTTT. It specifies CASSLAGRLTKQPQHF.

This clonotype was counted between two and nine times. The chain links TRBV12-3 or TRBV12-4 to TRBJ2-1, with D maybe TRBD2 (6 bases). The V gene lost 6 bases and the J gene lost 6 bases, with 12 bases spanning the gap. The CDR3 loop spans 13 amino acids. CDR3 DNA sequence: TGTGCCAGCAGCCGCGGGGTACTCAATGAGCAGTTCTTC. Amino acids: CASSRGVLNEQFF.

This chain links TRBV24-1 with TRBJ2-2; D not resolved. CDR1 KGHDR and CDR2 SFDVKD come from the germline V gene. Trimming removed 0 bases at V and 7 bases at J, with 5 bases between. CDR3 size: 13 residues. CDR3 protein: CATSDLSDGELFF. The CDR3 DNA sequence: TGTGCCACCAGTGATTTGTCCGACGGGGAGCTGTTTTTT.

The chain employs TRBV7-9 and TRBJ2-3; D possibly uses TRBD1 or TRBD2 (6 bases each). The CDR3 is made up of 16 amino acids. The germline gives CDR1 SEHNR, CDR2 FQNEAQ (reference sequence). V was shortened by 5 bases and J by 2 bases, with 17 bases between the two germline ends. The CDR3 spells CASSPLGGGYTDTQYF. In nucleotides, the CDR3 is TGTGCCAGCAGCCCCCTTGGAGGGGGTTACACAGATACGCAGTATTTT.

This clonotype was observed a few times. The chain employs TRBV6-6 and TRBJ1-1, with TRBD1 as a possible D gene (5 bases). This CDR3 is 17 amino acids long. Germline CDR1 reads MNHNY; CDR2 reads SVGAGI (reference sequence). V lost 0 bases to trimming and J lost 1 base, with 15 bases between them. CDR3 protein: CASSYSITAQGNTEAFF. CDR3 sequence (DNA): TGTGCCAGCAGTTACTCGATCACAGCCCAGGGGAACACTGAAGCTTTCTTT.

The chain links TRBV3-1 to TRBJ2-7; TRBD2 matches at 8 bases. The J segment lost 4 bases and the V segment lost 0 bases, leaving 14 bases of the junction unmatched. The CDR3 runs to 18 residues. Germline V gene data show CDR1 as LGHDT and CDR2 as YNNKEL (reference sequence). CDR3 DNA: TGTGCCAGCAGCCAAGATAGGCCCGTAGCGGGAACGGGGTACGAGCAGTACTTC. It translates to CASSQDRPVAGTGYEQYF.

This clonotype was seen ten or more times. The chain recombines TRBV7-2 with TRBJ2-7; D may be TRBD1 (6 bases). This CDR3 contains 15 residues. V was trimmed by 1 base and J by 3 bases, leaving 13 bases between them. Germline V gene data show CDR1 as SGHTA and CDR2 as FQGNSA. CDR3 sequence (DNA): TGTGCCAGCAGCTTAGAGGTGACAGGATACTACGAGCAGTACGTC. Translated: CASSLEVTGYYEQYV.

This clonotype was seen a handful of times. The J gene is TRBJ2-7, the V gene TRBV2; D uncertain. Germline values: CDR1 SNHLY, CDR2 FYNNEI. Trimming removed 4 bases at V and 13 bases at J, with 14 bases between. The CDR3 is made up of 11 amino acids. The CDR3 loop is CASSGGPHLYV. The CDR3 coding sequence is TGTGCCAGCAGTGGAGGCCCACACCTTTACGTC.

This clonotype was seen many times. The chain couples TRBV10-3 to TRBJ2-7; the D gene is possibly TRBD2 (6 bases). CDR1 is ENHRY, CDR2 SYGVKD, per germline. The CDR3 length is 13 residues. V lost 0 bases and J lost 9, with 12 bases in between. Written as DNA, the CDR3 is TGTGCCATCAGTGAGTCTCCGGGGAGGTCGCAGTACGTC. It encodes CAISESPGRSQYV.

In the case of this clonotype: A much larger clone differs by one base, so this may be a read error. The chain employs TRBV4-1 and TRBJ2-1, with 7 bases aligning to TRBD2. Germline CDR1 MGHRA, CDR2 YSYEKL. The CDR3 runs 17 residues. This CDR3 reads CANSFPSSGSSYNEQFF. The CDR3 DNA sequence: TGCGCCAACAGCTTTCCTTCTAGCGGAAGCTCCTACAATGAGCAGTTCTTC.

This clonotype was found a few times. DNA for the CDR3: TGTGCCAGCAGCTTAGGGCCGGAGACTGGGGCCGGGGAGCTGTTTTTT. It yields the protein CASSLGPETGAGELFF. J is TRBJ2-2 and V is TRBV11-2; D ambiguous. Trimming shortened V by 1 base and J by 6 bases, and 15 bases separated the two germline ends. Germline V gene data show CDR1 as SGHAT and CDR2 as FQNNGV. There are 16 residues in the CDR3.

Notes on this clonotype: This may stem from a read error, because a much larger clone lies one nucleotide away. The chain is built from TRBV7-2 and TRBJ2-1, with 9 bases aligning to TRBD1. This CDR3 spans 15 amino acids. Germline V gene data show CDR1 as SGHTA and CDR2 as FQGNSA. CDR3 protein: CVSTEGDRVYNEQFF. CDR3 coding DNA: TGTGTCAGCACCGAGGGGGACAGGGTCTACAATGAGCAGTTCTTC.

This chain connects TRBV4-3 to TRBJ2-7; D may be TRBD2 (6 bases). This CDR3 is 16 amino acids long. Germline CDR1 and CDR2: LGHNA and YSLEER. Trimming pared 6 bases from V and 5 bases from J, leaving 23 bases between. The DNA of the CDR3 is TGCGCCAGCAGTCTGCTGGCGGGATCATACGGGGACGAGCAGTACTTC. Translating it yields CASSLLAGSYGDEQYF.

This clonotype was detected many times. The chain joins TRBV7-2 to TRBJ2-1, with a tentative D call TRBD2 (5 bases). CDR1 and CDR2 from the germline V gene are SGHTA and FQGNSA. V was shortened by 5 bases and J by 3 bases, with 20 bases between the two germline ends. The CDR3 has 17 amino acids. The CDR3 loop reads CASSPDPRERFYNEQFF. Written as DNA, the CDR3 is TGTGCCAGCAGCCCAGACCCGAGGGAGCGGTTCTACAATGAGCAGTTCTTC.